These T cell receptor beta chains were read from a single sample in a study of cytomegalovirus exposure and HLA in healthy donors. The data were produced by immunoSEQ multiplex PCR, yet TCRdb's version contains in-frame clones alone and is incomplete. The table records hundreds of thousands of clones, over 70% of them present only once. The sequenced material came from PBMCs. Every receptor here comes from a woman aged 60-75 years in good health and CMV-seropositive. The conserved cysteine and the conserved F or W are not part of the CDR3 here. The order of the fields is CDR3 length, V gene, CDR3 protein.

>13|TRBV6-5
ASRTGQGSNYGYT
>11|TRBV5-1
ASSLDNRDGYT
>12|TRBV18
ASSLGTANTEAF
>11|TRBV11-3
ASSFVDTGELF
>14|TRBV9
ASSAQAGPVTTPLH
>13|TRBV6-5
ASSYRLGPNYEQY
>12|TRBV30
AWRPTGRNSPLH
>13|TRBV7-9
SSSPHGNPNTEAF
>13|TRBV30
AAGRGQGSTDTQY
>13|TRBV9
ASSVATGPYNEQF
>15|TRBV27
ASSEPGDGQRNTEAF
>13|TRBV19
ASSTGGGGRETQY
>9|TRBV2
ASMDLGGQF
>16|TRBV5-1
ASSAGLAGATYQETQY
>11|TRBV29-1
SVETDLNYGYT
>11|TRBV18
ASSPPTTDTQY
>13|TRBV7-6
ASSRRLDGSYEQY
>13|TRBV5-8
ASRPYTGAIYEQY
>14|TRBV27
ASSLSILAGGREQF
>17|TRBV4-2
ASSQALSLAGGQGETQY
>13|TRBV28
ASSLYIINTGELF
>14|TRBV4-1
ASSQVGGQGSYEQY
>11|TRBV2
ASRRDSSYEQY
>12|TRBV5-1
ASSFDRSIGEQY
>14|TRBV5-5
ASSLFRAIDGSPLH
>11|TRBV6-1
ASSNRGPYGYT
>14|TRBV5-1
ASCLGSGATNTEAF
>14|TRBV7-8
ASSRRTGARDEKLF
>12|TRBV23-1
ASSHPGQNTEAF
>13|TRBV18
ASSPQGADVQPQH
>13|TRBV10-1
ASSEFGQPTYEQY
>11|TRBV19
ASSSRDNPEAF
>13|TRBV19
ASRRQITTNEKLF
>13|TRBV2
ASSDARAPTDTQY
>14|TRBV7-3
ASSSSGTANTGELF
>15|TRBV5-4
ASRRTSGAAGADTQY